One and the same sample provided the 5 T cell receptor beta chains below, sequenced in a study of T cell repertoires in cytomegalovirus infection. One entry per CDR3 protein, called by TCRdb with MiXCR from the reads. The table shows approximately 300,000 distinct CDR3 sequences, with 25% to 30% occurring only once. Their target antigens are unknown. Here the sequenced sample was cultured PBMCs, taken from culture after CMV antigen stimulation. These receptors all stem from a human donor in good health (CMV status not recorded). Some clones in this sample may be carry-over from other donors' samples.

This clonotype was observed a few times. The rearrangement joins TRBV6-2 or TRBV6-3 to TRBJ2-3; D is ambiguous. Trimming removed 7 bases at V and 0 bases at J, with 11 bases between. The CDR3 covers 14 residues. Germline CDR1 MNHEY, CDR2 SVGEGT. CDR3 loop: CASTRSPSTDTQYF. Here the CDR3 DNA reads TGTGCCAGCACCCGTAGCCCTAGCACAGATACGCAGTATTTT.

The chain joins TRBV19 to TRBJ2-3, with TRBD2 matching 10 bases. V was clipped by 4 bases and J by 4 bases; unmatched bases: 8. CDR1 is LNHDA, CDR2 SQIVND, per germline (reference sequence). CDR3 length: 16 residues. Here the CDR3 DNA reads TGTGCCAGTAGTACTTTAGCGGGAGGTTCCTCAGATACGCAGTATTTT. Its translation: CASSTLAGGSSDTQYF.

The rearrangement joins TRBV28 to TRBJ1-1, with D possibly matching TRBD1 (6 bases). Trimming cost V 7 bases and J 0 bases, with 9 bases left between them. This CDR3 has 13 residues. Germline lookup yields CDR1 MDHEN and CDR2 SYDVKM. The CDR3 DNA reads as TGTGCCAGCATAAGGACAGTGAACACTGAAGCTTTCTTT. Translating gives CASIRTVNTEAFF.

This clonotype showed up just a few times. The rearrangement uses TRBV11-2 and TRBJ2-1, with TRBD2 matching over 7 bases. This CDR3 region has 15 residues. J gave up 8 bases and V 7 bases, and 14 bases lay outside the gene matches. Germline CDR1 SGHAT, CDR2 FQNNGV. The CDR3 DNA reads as TGTGCCAGCACCTGGGGGGGGAGGGTCGGCGATGAGCAGTTCTTC. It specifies CASTWGGRVGDEQFF.

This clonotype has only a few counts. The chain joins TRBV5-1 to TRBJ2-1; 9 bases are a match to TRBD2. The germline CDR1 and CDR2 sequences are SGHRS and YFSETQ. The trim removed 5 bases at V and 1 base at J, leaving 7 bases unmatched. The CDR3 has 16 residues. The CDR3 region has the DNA TGCGCCAGCAGGGAAAGCGGGGGGCAATCCTACAATGAGCAGTTCTTC. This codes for CASRESGGQSYNEQFF. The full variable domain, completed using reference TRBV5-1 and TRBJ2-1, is KAGVTQTPRYLIKTRGQQVTLSCSPISGHRSVSWYQQTPGQGLQFLFEYFSETQRNKGNFPGRFSGRQFSNSRSEMNVSTLELGDSALYLCASRESGGQSYNEQFFGPGTRLTVL.